A single sample is the source of the 31 T cell receptor beta chains below, sequenced in a study of regulatory T cells in long-lasting Graves disease. Building the TCR beta libraries relied on iRepertoire HTBI primers, and CDR3 regions underwent Arm-PCR. MiXCR, applied by TCRdb to the multiplex PCR reads, yields one record per CDR3 protein. The sample holds a few hundred thousand distinct CDR3 sequences, about 20% seen once. Documented time point: persistent/refractory GD, antithyroid drugs over 5 years with positive TRAb. The TCR library was made from RNA that had been extracted from PBMCs in TRIzol. Source: peripheral blood mononuclear cells (PBMCs), taken when the disease was refractory, from a patient treated with antithyroid drugs. These receptor sequences come from a female donor with Graves disease.

This clonotype has a count of ten or more. The rearrangement joins TRBV20-1 to TRBJ1-1, with D possibly matching TRBD1 (6 bases). The CDR3 covers 13 residues. Germline V gives CDR1 DFQATT, CDR2 SNEGSKA (reference sequence). Trimming removed 6 bases at V and 1 base at J, with 12 bases between. The DNA for the CDR3 is TGCAGTGCGGAAGGACAGCAGAACACTGAAGCTTTCTTT. Translation: CSAEGQQNTEAFF.

The rearrangement links TRBV9 to TRBJ2-5, with D uncertain. Germline V gives CDR1 SGDLS, CDR2 YYNGEE. Trimming took 0 bases from V and 5 from J, leaving 11 bases between them. This CDR3 has 14 residues. In nucleotides, the CDR3 is TGTGCCAGCAGCGTAGGATTGAGTGTGGAGACCCAGTACTTC. Its protein is CASSVGLSVETQYF.

The chain links TRBV20-1 to TRBJ2-5, with TRBD2 identical over 9 bases. CDR1 is DFQATT and CDR2 is SNEGSKA in the germline V gene (reference sequence). The length of the CDR3 is 16 residues. The ends lost 5 bases at V and 3 bases at J; junction bases unmatched: 13. The CDR3 nucleotides are TGCAGTGCTGGGACGGCGGGAGGGCCCTCAAAAGAGACCCAGTACTTC. It specifies CSAGTAGGPSKETQYF.

V and J are TRBV7-2 and TRBJ1-2; tentative D call: TRBD1 (5 bases). This CDR3 comprises 14 residues. CDR1 and CDR2 (germline): SGHTA, FQGNSA. The V and J ends lost 4 bases and 3 bases respectively, with 12 bases between them. The CDR3 here is CASSSLGGDYGYTF. DNA for the CDR3: TGTGCCAGCAGCTCCCTTGGGGGTGACTATGGCTACACCTTC.

This clonotype has ten or more counts. The chain uses TRBV7-2 and TRBJ2-5, with D possibly called TRBD1 or TRBD2 (7 bases each). CDR1 SGHTA and CDR2 FQGNSA come from the germline V gene. The length of the CDR3 is 15 residues. The CDR3 DNA sequence: TGTGCTTCTGGCCCCGGACAGGTCGGGAGGGAGACCCAGTACTTC. As protein: CASGPGQVGRETQYF.

This clonotype was recorded at least ten times. The chain is built from TRBV12-3 or TRBV12-4 and TRBJ1-2; D unresolved. V lost 6 bases, J lost 6 bases, and 14 bases lay in between. The CDR3 runs 13 residues. In nucleotides, the CDR3 is TGTGCCAGCAGCCCCGTCGTACCTCATGGCTACACCTTC. This encodes CASSPVVPHGYTF.

This clonotype was seen a few times. The rearrangement links TRBV19 to TRBJ1-5; D ambiguous. V was pared by 5 bases and J by 8 bases, with 16 bases between. The CDR3 contains 14 residues. Germline values: CDR1 LNHDA, CDR2 SQIVND (reference sequence). CDR3 residues: CASSFLEDWKPQHF. DNA of the CDR3: TGTGCCAGTAGTTTCCTCGAAGACTGGAAGCCCCAGCATTTT. The variable domain in full, with the rest retrieved from reference TRBV19 and TRBJ1-5, is DGGITQSPKYLFRKEGQNVTLSCEQNLNHDAMYWYRQDPGQGLRLIYYSQIVNDFQKGDIAEGYSVSREKKESFPLTVTSAQKNPTAFYLCASSFLEDWKPQHFGDGTRLSIL.

The gene calls are TRBV6-2 or TRBV6-3 and TRBJ2-2; a possible D gene is TRBD1 (5 bases). V lost 0 bases to trimming and J lost 3 bases, with 11 bases between them. The germline CDR1 and CDR2 sequences are MNHEY and SVGEGT. This CDR3 is 16 amino acids long. CDR3 residues: CASSYSPGLDTGELFF. CDR3 bases: TGTGCCAGCAGTTACTCCCCAGGGCTGGACACCGGGGAGCTGTTTTTT.

This clonotype was seen many times. The CDR3 nucleotides are TGTGCCAGCAGCACGGGCAGAGGCAATCAGCCCCAGCATTTT. Protein product: CASSTGRGNQPQHF. This sequence joins TRBV5-6 and TRBJ1-5; no firm D call. Per germline, CDR1 SGHDT and CDR2 YYEEEE. V was trimmed by 4 bases and J by 2 bases, leaving 10 bases between them. This CDR3 spans 14 amino acids. Together with reference TRBV5-6 and TRBJ1-5, the CDR3 gives the full variable domain: DAGVTQSPTHLIKTRGQQVTLRCSPKSGHDTVSWYQQALGQGPQFIFQYYEEEERQRGNFPDRFSGHQFPNYSSELNVNALLLGDSALYLCASSTGRGNQPQHFGDGTRLSIL.

This clonotype was observed at least ten times. The chain employs TRBV7-2 and TRBJ2-7, with D uncertain. With 1 base removed from V and 4 bases from J, the gap between germline ends came to 8 bases. This CDR3 region has 13 residues. The V gene's germline CDR1 is SGHTA and CDR2 FQGNSA. The CDR3: CASSLVIEYEQYF. CDR3 coding DNA: TGTGCCAGCAGCTTAGTTATCGAGTACGAGCAGTACTTC.

This clonotype was counted only a few times. The J gene is TRBJ1-1, the V gene TRBV19; tentatively, D is TRBD1 (5 bases). The CDR3 totals 15 residues. Looked up from germline, CDR1 is LNHDA and CDR2 is SQIVND (reference sequence). V shed 3 bases and J shed 4 bases, with 15 bases lying between them. Here the CDR3 reads CASSIYYGGSTEAFF. The CDR3 coding sequence is TGTGCCAGTAGTATCTATTACGGGGGGTCCACTGAAGCTTTCTTT.

This clonotype was seen at least ten times. The rearrangement links TRBV2 to TRBJ2-7; 10 bases line up with TRBD2. The CDR3 consists of 16 residues. After removal of 0 bases from V and 4 bases from J, the junction contained 6 bases not matched to a gene. Germline V gives CDR1 SNHLY, CDR2 FYNNEI. CDR3 sequence reads: CASSEAFGLAVYEQYF. The DNA for the CDR3 is TGTGCCAGCAGTGAAGCATTCGGACTAGCGGTTTACGAGCAGTACTTC.

There are many counts of this clonotype. CDR3 protein: CASSQANGYNSPLHF. In DNA form, the CDR3 reads TGTGCCAGCAGCCAAGCGAACGGTTATAATTCACCCCTCCACTTT. The chain couples TRBV3-2 to TRBJ1-6. TRBV3-2 is marked as a pseudogene. The CDR3 totals 15 residues.

This clonotype came up many times. The rearrangement uses TRBV20-1 and TRBJ1-5; weak D call: TRBD1 (5 bases). Deletions cut 6 bases from V and 3 bases from J, with 9 bases between. The CDR3 has 12 residues. Germline V gene lookup returns CDR1 DFQATT and CDR2 SNEGSKA (reference sequence). In DNA, the CDR3 is TGCAGTGCCCGCAGGGTCAATCAGCCCCAGCATTTT. Translated, it gives CSARRVNQPQHF.

This clonotype has ten or more counts. This sequence joins TRBV6-5 and TRBJ1-1; TRBD1 agrees at 9 bases. The CDR3 has 15 amino acids. The J segment lost 5 bases and the V segment lost 0 bases, leaving 4 bases of the junction unmatched. Per the germline V gene, CDR1 is MNHEY and CDR2 is SVGAGI. The CDR3 sequence: CASSYSGQGGTEAFF. DNA for the CDR3: TGTGCCAGCAGTTACTCGGGACAGGGTGGGACTGAAGCTTTCTTT.

Comment on this clonotype: The conserved closing phenylalanine or tryptophan is absent in this CDR3, likely reflecting a read error. The chain links TRBV30 to TRBJ1-6; TRBD1 matches 7 bases. The CDR3 loop spans 15 amino acids. Germline CDR1 and CDR2: GTSNPN and SVGIG (reference sequence). The trim removed 5 bases at V and 8 bases at J, leaving 12 bases unmatched. The CDR3 region has the DNA TGTGCCTGGGCGAAGCGGGACAGCTGGGATTCACCCCTCCACCTT. It codes for CAWAKRDSWDSPLHL.

This clonotype was detected ten times or more. The V gene is TRBV24-1, the J gene TRBJ1-1; no clear D. Germline values: CDR1 KGHDR, CDR2 SFDVKD. The length of the CDR3 is 12 residues. The V and J ends lost 4 bases and 6 bases respectively, with 8 bases between them. CDR3 region: CATSDPSPEAFF. The CDR3 bases are TGTGCCACCAGTGACCCCTCGCCTGAAGCTTTCTTT.

The table lists this clonotype with many counts. V usage is TRBV6-2 or TRBV6-3 and J usage is TRBJ1-5; TRBD1 might be the D (6 bases). The germline V and J ends were trimmed by 5 bases and 3 bases, with 14 bases remaining between them. The CDR3 consists of 15 residues. Germline V gene lookup returns CDR1 MNHEY and CDR2 SVGEGT. CDR3 protein: CASSDLTGYNQPQHF. The CDR3 DNA reads TGTGCCAGCAGTGATTTGACAGGCTACAATCAGCCCCAGCATTTT.

This clonotype was counted between two and nine times. The rearrangement links TRBV20-1 to TRBJ2-7; 7 bases map to TRBD1. The CDR3 loop spans 15 amino acids. In germline, CDR1 is DFQATT, CDR2 SNEGSKA (reference sequence). With V trimmed by 3 bases and J by 3 bases, 11 bases remained unmatched. This CDR3 reads CSARKGGNLDYEQYF. DNA for the CDR3: TGCAGTGCTAGGAAAGGGGGCAACCTCGACTACGAGCAGTACTTC.

The genes are TRBV12-3 or TRBV12-4 and TRBJ2-3, with D perhaps assigned TRBD1 or TRBD2 (6 bases each). Between the trimmed V and J ends, which lost 6 bases and 6 bases, there was a span of 22 bases. This CDR3 region has 16 residues. CDR3 protein: CASSPLGAGSGDTQYF. CDR3 bases: TGTGCCAGCAGCCCCCTGGGGGCGGGATCGGGGGATACGCAGTATTTT.

This clonotype was detected a few times. At one boundary the junction diverges from the germline segment, which might be a read error. V usage is TRBV3-1 and J usage is TRBJ2-5; a possible D gene is TRBD2 (5 bases). Germline V CDR1 and CDR2: LGHDT, YNNKEL (reference sequence). The length of the CDR3 is 13 residues. Here the CDR3 reads CASSQDEGEAQYF. The CDR3 DNA follows: TGTGCCAGCAGCCAAGATGAGGGAGAGGCCCAGTACTTC.

This clonotype appeared a single time. The DNA for the CDR3 is TGTGCCAGCAGCCCCGTACAGGGGGCTGGGACTGAAGCTTTCTTT. Protein sequence: CASSPVQGAGTEAFF. The chain has TRBV3-1 and TRBJ1-1; TRBD1 agrees at 9 bases. Unmatched junction bases numbered 8, after V lost 4 bases and J lost 5 bases. The CDR3 extends over 15 amino acids. Germline V gene lookup returns CDR1 LGHDT and CDR2 YNNKEL (reference sequence).

This clonotype was recorded at least ten times. This sequence joins TRBV7-2 and TRBJ2-7, with 11 bases identical to TRBD2. The J segment lost 4 bases and the V segment lost 5 bases, leaving 7 bases of the junction unmatched. This CDR3 region has 15 residues. Germline-derived CDR1 and CDR2 are SGHTA and FQGNSA. CDR3 sequence (DNA): TGTGCCAGCAGCCCCCGACTAGCGGGAAGTTACGAGCAGTACTTC. Translating it yields CASSPRLAGSYEQYF.

This clonotype was observed many times. The V call is TRBV7-2, the J call TRBJ1-1, with TRBD1 as a possible D gene (6 bases). V lost 5 bases to trimming and J lost 5 bases, with 15 bases between them. Germline CDR1 reads SGHTA; CDR2 reads FQGNSA. The CDR3 covers 14 residues. CDR3 nucleotides: TGTGCCAGCAGCCCGACGGGGGCCTATACTGAAGCTTTCTTT. Translating it yields CASSPTGAYTEAFF.

This clonotype came up many times. The chain is built from TRBV3-1 and TRBJ1-1; D is perhaps TRBD1 (5 bases). Trimming removed 1 base from V and 2 bases from J, with 11 bases in between. Germline CDR1 reads LGHDT; CDR2 reads YNNKEL (reference sequence). The CDR3 has 15 residues. CDR3 protein: CASSQGIDSNTEAFF. The CDR3 region has the DNA TGTGCCAGCAGCCAAGGAATCGACAGTAACACTGAAGCTTTCTTT.

This clonotype appeared many times. The CDR3 loop reads CAIRKTGAIYEQYF. Written as DNA, the CDR3 is TGTGCCATCAGGAAGACAGGGGCGATCTACGAGCAGTACTTC. The rearrangement uses TRBV10-3 and TRBJ2-7; 8 bases line up with TRBD1. V was clipped by 6 bases and J by 3 bases; unmatched bases: 7. The germline V gene has CDR1 ENHRY and CDR2 SYGVKD. The CDR3 consists of 14 residues.

This clonotype was observed at least ten times. This chain uses TRBV12-3 or TRBV12-4 with TRBJ1-1, with D hard to call. This CDR3 contains 13 residues. Trimming shortened V by 3 bases and J by 0 bases, and 5 bases separated the two germline ends. The CDR3 region is CASSFSVNTEAFF. DNA of the CDR3: TGTGCCAGCAGTTTCTCAGTGAACACTGAAGCTTTCTTT.

This clonotype was detected ten times or more. The chain couples TRBV7-3 to TRBJ2-7, with D tentatively TRBD2 (5 bases). The germline V and J ends were trimmed by 1 base and 6 bases, with 10 bases remaining between them. Looked up from germline, CDR1 is SGHTA and CDR2 is FQGTGA. The CDR3 extends over 13 amino acids. The CDR3 loop is CASSLNPGFEQYF. The CDR3 DNA reads TGTGCCAGCAGCTTAAATCCGGGGTTCGAGCAGTACTTC.

The chain is built from TRBV18 and TRBJ1-4; D ambiguous. The CDR3 is made up of 13 amino acids. Trimming pared 5 bases from V and 8 bases from J, leaving 12 bases between. CDR1 is KGHSH, CDR2 LQKENI, per germline. CDR3 residues: CASSSGLGEKLFF. CDR3 sequence (DNA): TGTGCCAGCTCATCTGGGCTTGGGGAAAAACTGTTTTTT.

This clonotype was seen ten or more times. CDR3 sequence: CASSSIAAGGETQYF. The CDR3 DNA is TGTGCCAGCAGCTCAATAGCAGCGGGAGGAGAGACCCAGTACTTC. The chain joins TRBV7-3 to TRBJ2-5; the match to TRBD2 covers 9 bases. Germline V CDR1 and CDR2: SGHTA, FQGTGA. Trimming removed 4 bases from V and 4 bases from J; junction bases left unmatched: 7. The CDR3 sequence is 15 residues long.

This clonotype was picked up many times. The rearrangement links TRBV7-2 to TRBJ1-5; weak D call: TRBD1 (6 bases). V was trimmed by 0 bases and J by 2 bases, leaving 14 bases between them. This CDR3 is built from 17 residues. Germline CDR1 reads SGHTA; CDR2 reads FQGNSA. The CDR3 DNA follows: TGTGCCAGCAGCTTAGCCGGGGGGGGGCTAGGCAATCAGCCCCAGCATTTT. Translation: CASSLAGGGLGNQPQHF.